This TCR beta chain was identified during a study of cytomegalovirus exposure and HLA in healthy donors. As concerns this clone: As yet, its antigen is unknown.

PCR was performed using 60 Vbeta and 13 Jbeta primers. This table comes from immunoSEQ multiplex PCR, and its TCRdb copy is limited to in-frame clones, with some not included. The sample has about 90,000 clones; approximately 84% are singletons. Points from the study as a whole: Further analysis, carried out later, found HLA-associated TCR beta chains more clonally expanded than equally common other chains. About 87% or about 30% of the time was how often most TCR beta V segments were productive, according to an earlier analysis. TRBV6-2, TRBV6-3 and some other V segments were unresolvable in 87-base-pair reads.

The V segment lost 4 bases and the J segment 4 bases; nucleotides outside the gene matches: 10. The CDR3 loop spans 16 amino acids. The V gene's germline CDR1 is MGHRA and CDR2 YSYEKL. The receptor's source is a man between 18 and 29 years old in good health and CMV-seronegative. This sequence joins TRBV4-1 and TRBJ2-3; TRBD1 matches at 8 bases. Material: PBMCs. CDR3 in amino acids: CASSRQPGQASDTQYF. CDR3 bases: TGCGCCAGCAGCCGACAACCGGGACAGGCGTCAGATACGCAGTATTTT.